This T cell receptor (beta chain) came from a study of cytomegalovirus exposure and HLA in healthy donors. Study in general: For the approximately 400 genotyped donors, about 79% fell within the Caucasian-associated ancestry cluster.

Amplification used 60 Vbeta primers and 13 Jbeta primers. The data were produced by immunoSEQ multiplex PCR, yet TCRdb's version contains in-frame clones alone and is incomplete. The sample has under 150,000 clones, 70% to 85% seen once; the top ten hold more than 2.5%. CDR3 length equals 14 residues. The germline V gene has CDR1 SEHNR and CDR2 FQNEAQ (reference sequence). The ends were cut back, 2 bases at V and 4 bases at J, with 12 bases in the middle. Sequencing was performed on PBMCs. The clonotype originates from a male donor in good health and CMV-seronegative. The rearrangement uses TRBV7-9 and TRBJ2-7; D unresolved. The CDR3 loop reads CASSLSQKTYEQYF. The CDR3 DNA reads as TGTGCCAGCAGCTTATCACAGAAAACTTACGAGCAGTACTTC. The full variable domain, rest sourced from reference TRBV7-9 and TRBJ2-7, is DTGVSQNPRHKITKRGQNVTFRCDPISEHNRLYWYRQTLGQGPEFLTYFQNEAQLEKSRLLSDRFSAERPKGSFSTLEIQRTEQGDSAMYLCASSLSQKTYEQYFGPGTRLTVT.